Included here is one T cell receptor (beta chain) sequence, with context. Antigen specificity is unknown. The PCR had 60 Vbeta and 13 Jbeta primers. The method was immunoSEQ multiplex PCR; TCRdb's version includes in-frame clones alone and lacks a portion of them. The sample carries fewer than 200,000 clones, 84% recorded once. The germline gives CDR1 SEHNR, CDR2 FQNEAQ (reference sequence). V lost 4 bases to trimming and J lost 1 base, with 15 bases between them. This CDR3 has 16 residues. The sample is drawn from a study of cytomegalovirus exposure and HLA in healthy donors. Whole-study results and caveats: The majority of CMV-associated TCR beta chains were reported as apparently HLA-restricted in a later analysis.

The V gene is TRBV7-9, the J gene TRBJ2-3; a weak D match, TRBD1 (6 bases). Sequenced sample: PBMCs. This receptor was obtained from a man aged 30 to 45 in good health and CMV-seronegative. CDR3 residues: CASSSQRTDGTDTQYF. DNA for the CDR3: TGTGCCAGCAGCTCACAACGGACAGACGGCACAGATACGCAGTATTTT.